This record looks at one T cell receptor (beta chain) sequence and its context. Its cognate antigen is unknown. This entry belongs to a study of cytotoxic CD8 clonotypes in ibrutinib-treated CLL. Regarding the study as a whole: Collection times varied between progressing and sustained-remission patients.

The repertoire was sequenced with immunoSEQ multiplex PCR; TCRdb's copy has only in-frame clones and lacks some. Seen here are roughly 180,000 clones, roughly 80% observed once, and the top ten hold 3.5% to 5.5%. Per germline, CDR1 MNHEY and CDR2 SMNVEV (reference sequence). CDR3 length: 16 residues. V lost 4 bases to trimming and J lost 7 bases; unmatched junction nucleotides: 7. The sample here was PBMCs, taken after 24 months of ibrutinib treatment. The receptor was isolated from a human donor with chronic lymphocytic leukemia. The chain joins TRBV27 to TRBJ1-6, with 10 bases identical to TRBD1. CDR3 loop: CASSSERGQGNSPLHF. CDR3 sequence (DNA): TGTGCCAGCAGTTCAGAGAGGGGACAGGGGAATTCACCCCTCCACTTT.